A single T cell receptor beta chain is shown here with its context. The antigen is unknown. CDR3 size: 13 residues. Looked up from germline, CDR1 is SGHRS and CDR2 is YFSETQ. V shed 5 bases, J shed 15 bases, and the junction held 10 bases outside the gene matches. Libraries were prepared by immunoSEQ multiplex PCR; TCRdb keeps only in-frame clonotypes and omits some of them. The sample gives about 60,000 clones, 84% of which show up once; about 0.69% is in the top ten. These data originate in a study of OX40 agonist ivuxolimab in advanced cancers. Study-level points and caveats: Average numbers of expanded clones were greater in CD8+ T cells than in CD4+. Determination of antigen specificity was not performed for the expanded peripheral T cells.

The chain employs TRBV5-1 and TRBJ2-1; TRBD2 aligns across 11 bases. The sequencing used CD4+ or CD8+ T cells sorted from blood, collected in a trial of the OX40 agonist ivuxolimab. This receptor was identified in an adult with an advanced solid tumor such as melanoma, head and neck, liver or kidney cancer. The CDR3 here is CASRGGLAVSSFF. The CDR3 DNA reads TGCGCCAGCAGGGGGGGACTAGCGGTTTCATCGTTCTTC.